This TCR beta chain appears in the sequencing data of a study of blood T cell repertoires in COVID-19. Across the whole study: Specimens from acute and convalescent COVID-19 originated in the United States, Italy and Spain. T cells, B-cell-depleted T cells, or PBMCs provided the cDNA or gDNA that served as material.

Per the study methods: Using reference gene primer amplification, nucleated cell counts were estimated. Here immunoSEQ multiplex PCR was the method, and the copy in TCRdb shows in-frame clones only, minus some. D and trimming were read from the DNA, whereas the V and J calls and clone size are those reported in that table. The repertoire consists of under 150,000 clones, with roughly 85% occurring once and the leading ten covering around an eighth. The ends lost 1 base at V and 9 bases at J; junction bases unmatched: 6. CDR1 and CDR2 from the germline V gene are SGHTA and FQGNSA. The CDR3 is 13 amino acids.

The TCR comes from a human donor in a cohort sampled during active COVID-19. The chain is built from TRBV7-2 and TRBJ2-7, with 7 positions matching TRBD2. The specimen sequenced was peripheral blood. Here the CDR3 reads CASSLERGRRQYF. CDR3 sequence (DNA): TGTGCCAGCAGCTTAGAGCGGGGAAGGAGGCAGTACTTC.